Listed here are 23 T cell receptor beta chains from one sample, sequenced in a study of CXCR3-negative and CXCR3-positive naive CD8 T cells. Antigens for these TCRs are unknown. The study, taken as a whole, reports: Relative to CXCR3-negative naive cells, CXCR3-positive naive cells had more hydrophobic TRB CDR3s.

The authors made the TRB cDNA libraries by 5' RACE using UMI labels. TCRdb reprocessed the 5' RACE reads and keeps a single row for each CDR3 protein, giving no DNA. The sample data list tens of thousands of distinct CDR3 sequences. The sample taken for sequencing was naive CXCR3+ CD8+ T cells from blood. The subset is: CD45RO-CCR7+CD27+CD95- naive CD8+ T cells expressing CXCR3 (TNR3+). These receptors were collected from a human donor in good health. Some clones in this sample may be carry-over from other donors' samples.

The CDR3 protein is CASSIGAGSGELFF. The rearrangement uses TRBV19 and TRBJ2-2; TCRdb's D gene call, TRBD1, goes unchecked for lack of DNA. The germline gives CDR1 LNHDA, CDR2 SQIVND (reference sequence). The CDR3 spans 14 residues.

The rearrangement links TRBV2 to TRBJ2-2; the TRBD1 assignment by TCRdb is unverifiable without DNA. Germline assignment: CDR1 SNHLY and CDR2 FYNNEI. The CDR3 is 14 amino acids. The CDR3 reads CASSPPGANGELFF.

The chain uses TRBV6-6 and TRBJ2-5; the D call of TRBD1 rests on TCRdb alone, since no DNA is present to check it. Germline V gene sequence: CDR1 MNHNY, CDR2 SVGAGI (reference sequence). The CDR3 loop spans 15 amino acids. CDR3 sequence reads: CASSYGDTGQETQYF.

The CDR3 spells CASSQRTGITGELFF. J is TRBJ2-2 and V is TRBV12-3 or TRBV12-4; with no DNA, the TCRdb D assignment of TRBD2 cannot be verified. The CDR3 covers 15 residues.

The chain links TRBV29-1 to TRBJ1-1; the TCRdb call, TRBD1, lacks DNA for checking. Germline values: CDR1 SQVTM, CDR2 ANQGSEA. The length of the CDR3 is 15 residues. The CDR3 reads CSAKPLRDLNTEAFF.

The CDR3 reads CASSRGTTVTRGRTGELFF. The chain joins TRBV7-8 to TRBJ2-2; without DNA, the TCRdb call of TRBD1 cannot be checked. Germline V gives CDR1 SGHVS, CDR2 FQNEAQ. The CDR3 runs to 19 residues.

This sequence joins TRBV15 and TRBJ2-3; TCRdb lists TRBD1, though no DNA is available to test this call. Per the germline V gene, CDR1 is LNHNV and CDR2 is YYDKDF (reference sequence). CDR3 size: 16 residues. This chain's CDR3 is CATSKRDRGNLDTQYF.

V and J are TRBV10-3 and TRBJ2-2; TCRdb's assignment of TRBD1 cannot be checked, as there is no DNA. CDR1 and CDR2 from the germline V gene are ENHRY and SYGVKD. CDR3 length equals 16 residues. The CDR3 spells CAVSEFGQGATGELFF.

V gene TRBV9 combines with J gene TRBJ1-6. The CDR3 has 15 residues. The germline gives CDR1 SGDLS, CDR2 YYNGEE. CDR3 sequence reads: CASTAGGRGNSPLHF.

V is TRBV29-1 and J is TRBJ2-5; absent DNA, TCRdb's TRBD2 call cannot be checked. CDR1 and CDR2 (germline): SQVTM, ANQGSEA. The CDR3 is 15 residues long. CDR3 residues: CSVKWGVAGGETQYF.

The chain couples TRBV7-2 to TRBJ1-1; TCRdb selects TRBD1, and the lack of DNA leaves this call unchecked. CDR3 size: 14 residues. CDR1 is SGHTA and CDR2 is FQGNSA in the germline V gene. This chain's CDR3 is CASSLEAGWTEAFF.

The J gene is TRBJ1-1, the V gene TRBV12-3 or TRBV12-4. This CDR3 has 13 amino acids. CDR3 amino acids: CASSLGGVTEAFF.

V is TRBV2 and J is TRBJ2-5; TCRdb's D call, TRBD1, is unchecked because there is no DNA. Germline V gives CDR1 SNHLY, CDR2 FYNNEI. The CDR3 totals 14 residues. This CDR3 reads CASSEGGSQETQYF.

The V gene is TRBV28, the J gene TRBJ2-7; TCRdb designates TRBD2, a call that cannot be tested without DNA. The CDR3 totals 17 residues. From germline, CDR1 is MDHEN and CDR2 SYDVKM. CDR3 amino acids: CASSTLTLQFPSYEQYF.

The chain recombines TRBV29-1 with TRBJ1-1. From germline, CDR1 is SQVTM and CDR2 ANQGSEA. This CDR3 is 11 amino acids long. The CDR3 loop is CSVVWGTEAFF.

This chain uses TRBV4-3 with TRBJ2-1; TCRdb's D call, TRBD1, is unchecked because there is no DNA. The CDR3 is 15 residues long. Germline V lookup: CDR1 LGHNA, CDR2 YSLEER. The CDR3: CASSQDPGAYNEQFF.

The V gene is TRBV4-3, the J gene TRBJ2-7. There are 17 residues in the CDR3. Germline CDR1 and CDR2: LGHNA and YSLEER. CDR3 protein: CASSQDIGSKILYEQYF.

The chain combines TRBV12-3 or TRBV12-4 with TRBJ2-2. This CDR3 spans 13 amino acids. CDR3 amino acids: CASRSTYTGELFF.

This chain links TRBV7-6 with TRBJ2-7; without DNA, the TCRdb call of TRBD2 cannot be checked. This CDR3 comprises 15 residues. Germline assignment: CDR1 SGHVS and CDR2 FNYEAQ. CDR3: CASSPGTSGSYEQYF.

V and J are TRBV25-1 and TRBJ1-1; TCRdb names TRBD1, which stays unverified in the absence of DNA. The CDR3 sequence is 13 residues long. Germline CDR1 and CDR2: MGHDK and SYGVNS. The CDR3 loop reads CASMIGGNTEAFF.

The chain couples TRBV10-3 to TRBJ2-3; TCRdb lists TRBD2, though no DNA is available to test this call. Germline-derived CDR1 and CDR2 are ENHRY and SYGVKD. The length of the CDR3 is 16 residues. The CDR3 is CAISELWSGATDTQYF.

The rearrangement uses TRBV18 and TRBJ2-1; TCRdb outputs TRBD1, but without DNA this stays unchecked. Germline V gene lookup returns CDR1 KGHSH and CDR2 LQKENI. The CDR3 covers 17 residues. The CDR3 region is CASSSHPVGSDYNEQFF.

The chain uses TRBV12-3 or TRBV12-4 and TRBJ2-1; TCRdb calls TRBD2, which cannot be checked without DNA. The CDR3 runs to 15 residues. The CDR3 loop is CASSPWTSGGNEQFF.